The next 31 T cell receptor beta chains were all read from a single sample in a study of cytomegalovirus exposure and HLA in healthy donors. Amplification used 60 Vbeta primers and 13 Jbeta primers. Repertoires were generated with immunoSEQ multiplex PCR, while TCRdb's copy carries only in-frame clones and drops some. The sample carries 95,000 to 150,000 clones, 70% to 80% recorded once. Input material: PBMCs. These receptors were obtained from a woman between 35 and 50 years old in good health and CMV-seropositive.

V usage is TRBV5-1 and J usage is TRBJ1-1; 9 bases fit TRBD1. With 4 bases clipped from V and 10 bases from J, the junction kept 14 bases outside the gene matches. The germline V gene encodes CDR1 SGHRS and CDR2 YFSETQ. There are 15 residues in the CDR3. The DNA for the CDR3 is TGCGCCAGCAGCACGGACAGGGGAGGCCCCTCTCGAGCTTTCTTT. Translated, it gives CASSTDRGGPSRAFF.

The CDR3 spells CASSLEVGRDYGYTF. For the CDR3, the DNA is TGTGCCAGCAGCTTAGAAGTGGGGAGGGATTATGGCTACACCTTC. The chain joins TRBV7-8 to TRBJ1-2; D call uncertain. Germline-derived CDR1 and CDR2 are SGHVS and FQNEAQ. CDR3 length: 15 residues. Trimming cost V 1 base and J 5 bases, with 14 bases left between them.

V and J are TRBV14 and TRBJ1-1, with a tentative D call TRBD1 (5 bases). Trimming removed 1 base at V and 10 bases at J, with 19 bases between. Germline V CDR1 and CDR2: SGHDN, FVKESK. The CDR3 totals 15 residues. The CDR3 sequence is CASSQVRARQGGAFF. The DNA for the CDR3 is TGTGCCAGCAGCCAAGTTAGGGCCCGGCAGGGAGGAGCTTTCTTT.

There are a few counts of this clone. This CDR3 is CASSRQTLNTEAFF. CDR3 coding DNA: TGTGCCAGCAGCCGACAGACCCTGAACACTGAAGCTTTCTTT. The V and J genes are TRBV7-9 and TRBJ1-1; D is perhaps TRBD1 (5 bases). Germline V gene sequence: CDR1 SEHNR, CDR2 FQNEAQ (reference sequence). CDR3 size: 14 residues. Trimming shortened V by 5 bases and J by 0 bases, and 10 bases separated the two germline ends.

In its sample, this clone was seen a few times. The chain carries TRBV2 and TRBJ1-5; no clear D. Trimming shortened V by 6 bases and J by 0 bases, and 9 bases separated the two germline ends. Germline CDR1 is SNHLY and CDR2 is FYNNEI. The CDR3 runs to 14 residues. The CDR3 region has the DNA TGTGCCAGCAGAGACATGAATAGCAATCAGCCCCAGCATTTT. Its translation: CASRDMNSNQPQHF.

The DNA for the CDR3 is TGTGCCAGCAGCGTAGACCCGGGACAGTTGAACACTGAAGCTTTCTTT. Amino acids: CASSVDPGQLNTEAFF. V and J are TRBV9 and TRBJ1-1; 7 nucleotides align to TRBD1. After removal of 0 bases from V and 0 bases from J, the junction contained 5 bases not matched to a gene. Germline V gives CDR1 SGDLS, CDR2 YYNGEE. This CDR3 comprises 16 residues.

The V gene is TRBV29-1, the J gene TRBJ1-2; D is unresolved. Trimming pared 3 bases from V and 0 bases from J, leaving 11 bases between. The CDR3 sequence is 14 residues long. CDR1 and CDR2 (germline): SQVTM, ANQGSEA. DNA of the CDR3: TGCAGCGTTGAGCGCCCTCCTGCTAACTATGGCTACACCTTC. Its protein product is CSVERPPANYGYTF.

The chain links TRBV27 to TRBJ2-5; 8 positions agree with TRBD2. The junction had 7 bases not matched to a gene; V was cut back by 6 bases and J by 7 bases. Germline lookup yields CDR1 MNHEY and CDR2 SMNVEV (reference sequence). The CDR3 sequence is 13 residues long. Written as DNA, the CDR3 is TGTGCCAGCAGGACTAGCGCTCGGGGGACCCAGTACTTC. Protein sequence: CASRTSARGTQYF.

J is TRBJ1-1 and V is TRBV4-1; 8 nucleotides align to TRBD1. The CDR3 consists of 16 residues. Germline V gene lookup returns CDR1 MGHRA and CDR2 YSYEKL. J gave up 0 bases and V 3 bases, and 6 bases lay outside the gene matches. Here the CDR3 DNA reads TGCGCCAGCAGCCAGGCCGGGACAGGAATGAACACTGAAGCTTTCTTT. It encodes CASSQAGTGMNTEAFF.

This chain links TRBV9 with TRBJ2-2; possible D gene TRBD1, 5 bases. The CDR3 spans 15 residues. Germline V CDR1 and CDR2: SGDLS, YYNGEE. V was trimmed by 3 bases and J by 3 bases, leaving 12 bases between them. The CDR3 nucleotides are TGTGCCAGCAGCGCGACAGAAAGGTACACCGGGGAGCTGTTTTTT. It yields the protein CASSATERYTGELFF.

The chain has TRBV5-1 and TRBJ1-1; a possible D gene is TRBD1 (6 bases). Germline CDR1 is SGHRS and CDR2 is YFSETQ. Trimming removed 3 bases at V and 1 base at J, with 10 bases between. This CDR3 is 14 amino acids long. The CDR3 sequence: CASSSQGTNTEAFF. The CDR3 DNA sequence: TGCGCCAGCAGCTCCCAGGGGACGAACACTGAAGCTTTCTTT.

This chain's CDR3 is CASSFSGGLKDTQYF. The CDR3 DNA follows: TGTGCCAGCAGCTTTAGCGGGGGATTAAAAGATACGCAGTATTTT. The chain is built from TRBV5-4 and TRBJ2-3; 9 nucleotides line up with TRBD2. Germline CDR1 reads SGHNT; CDR2 reads YYREEE (reference sequence). CDR3 size: 15 residues. With 2 bases clipped from V and 5 bases from J, the junction kept 6 bases outside the gene matches.

This CDR3 is CSVGQGTYGYTF. CDR3 DNA sequence: TGCAGCGTTGGACAGGGGACATATGGCTACACCTTC. The V call is TRBV29-1, the J call TRBJ1-2, with TRBD1 matching over 8 bases. This CDR3 has 12 amino acids. Per the germline V gene, CDR1 is SQVTM and CDR2 is ANQGSEA. Germline trimming cut 4 bases from V and 5 bases from J; bases unmatched to any gene: 3.

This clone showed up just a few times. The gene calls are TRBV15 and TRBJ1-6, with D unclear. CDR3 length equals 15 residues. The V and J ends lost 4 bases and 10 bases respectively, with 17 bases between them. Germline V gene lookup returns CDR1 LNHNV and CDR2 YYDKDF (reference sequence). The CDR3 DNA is TGTGCCACCAGCATTTTAACGGGAGGCACCTCACCCCTCCACTTT. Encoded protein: CATSILTGGTSPLHF.

CDR3 region: CAGGQADTQYF. The CDR3 nucleotides are TGTGCCGGAGGACAGGCAGATACGCAGTATTTT. The chain recombines TRBV10-3 with TRBJ2-3; 7 nucleotides match TRBD1. In germline, CDR1 is ENHRY, CDR2 SYGVKD. J lost 4 bases, V lost 11 bases, and 3 bases had no gene match. The CDR3 is 11 residues long.

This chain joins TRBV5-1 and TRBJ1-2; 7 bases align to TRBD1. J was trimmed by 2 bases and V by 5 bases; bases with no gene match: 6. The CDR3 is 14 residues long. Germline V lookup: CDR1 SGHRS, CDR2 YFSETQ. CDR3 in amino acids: CASRTGTENYGYTF. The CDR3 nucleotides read TGCGCCAGCAGAACCGGGACAGAAAACTATGGCTACACCTTC.

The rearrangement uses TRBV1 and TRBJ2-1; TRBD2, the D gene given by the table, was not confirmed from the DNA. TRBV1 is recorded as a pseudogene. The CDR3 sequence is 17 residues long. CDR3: CTSSQAPVGGIGNEQFF. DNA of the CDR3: TGCACCAGCAGCCAAGCCCCAGTGGGGGGAATAGGCAATGAGCAGTTCTTC.

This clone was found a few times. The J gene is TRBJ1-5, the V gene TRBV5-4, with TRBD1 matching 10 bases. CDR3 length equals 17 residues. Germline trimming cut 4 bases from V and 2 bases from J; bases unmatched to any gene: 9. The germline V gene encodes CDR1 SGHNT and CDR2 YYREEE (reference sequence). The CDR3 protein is CASSDGQGGPGNQPQHF. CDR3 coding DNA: TGTGCCAGCAGCGACGGACAGGGGGGGCCGGGCAATCAGCCCCAGCATTTT.

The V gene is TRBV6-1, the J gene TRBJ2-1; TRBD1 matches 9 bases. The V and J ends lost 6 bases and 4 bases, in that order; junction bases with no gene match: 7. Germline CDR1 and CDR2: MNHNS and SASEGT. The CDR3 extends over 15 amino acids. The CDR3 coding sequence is TGTGCCAGCAGGGACAGACAGGGGGTTTACAATGAGCAGTTCTTC. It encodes CASRDRQGVYNEQFF.

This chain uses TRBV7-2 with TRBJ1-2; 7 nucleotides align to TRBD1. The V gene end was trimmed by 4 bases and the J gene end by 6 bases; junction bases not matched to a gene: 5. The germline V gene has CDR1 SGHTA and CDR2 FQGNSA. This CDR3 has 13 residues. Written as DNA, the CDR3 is TGTGCCAGCAGCTCTCCCAGGGGGAATGGCTACACCTTC. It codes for CASSSPRGNGYTF.

CDR3: CASSQDPVNYGYTF. The CDR3 DNA reads TGTGCCAGCAGCCAAGATCCAGTTAACTATGGCTACACCTTC. The rearrangement links TRBV4-2 to TRBJ1-2; the D is unclear. The V gene's germline CDR1 is LGHNA and CDR2 YNFKEQ. V was trimmed by 0 bases and J by 1 base, leaving 6 bases between them. The CDR3 loop spans 14 amino acids.

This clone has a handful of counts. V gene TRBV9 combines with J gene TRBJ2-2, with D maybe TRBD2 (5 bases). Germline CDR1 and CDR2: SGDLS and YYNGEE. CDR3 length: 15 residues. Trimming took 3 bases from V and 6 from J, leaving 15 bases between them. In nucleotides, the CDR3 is TGTGCCAGCAGCGAGGGTGGACTTCCCCCCGGGGAGCTGTTTTTT. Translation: CASSEGGLPPGELFF.

The CDR3 DNA sequence: TGTGCCAGCAGCCCAGGGACTAGCGGCGACTACGAGCAGTACTTC. Protein: CASSPGTSGDYEQYF. The chain joins TRBV11-2 to TRBJ2-7; 11 bases map to TRBD2. The trim removed 5 bases at V and 3 bases at J, leaving 6 bases unmatched. The CDR3 extends over 15 amino acids. Germline assignment: CDR1 SGHAT and CDR2 FQNNGV.

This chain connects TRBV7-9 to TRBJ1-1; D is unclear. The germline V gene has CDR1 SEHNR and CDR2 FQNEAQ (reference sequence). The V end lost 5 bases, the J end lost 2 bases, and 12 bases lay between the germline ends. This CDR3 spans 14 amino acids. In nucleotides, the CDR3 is TGTGCCAGCAGCCCTTTGCGCTACAACACTGAAGCTTTCTTT. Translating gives CASSPLRYNTEAFF.

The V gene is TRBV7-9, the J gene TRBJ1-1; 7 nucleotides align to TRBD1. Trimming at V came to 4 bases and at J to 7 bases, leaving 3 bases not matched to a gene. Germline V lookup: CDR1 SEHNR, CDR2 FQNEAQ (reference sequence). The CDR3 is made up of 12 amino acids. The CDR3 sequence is CASSSTGDEAFF. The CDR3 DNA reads TGTGCCAGCAGCTCTACAGGGGATGAAGCTTTCTTT.

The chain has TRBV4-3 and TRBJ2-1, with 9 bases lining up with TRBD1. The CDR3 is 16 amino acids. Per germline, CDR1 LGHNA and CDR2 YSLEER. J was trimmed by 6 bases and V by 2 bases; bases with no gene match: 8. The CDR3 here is CASSQKTTGGGNEQFF. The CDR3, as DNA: TGCGCCAGCAGCCAAAAAACGACAGGGGGTGGCAATGAGCAGTTCTTC.

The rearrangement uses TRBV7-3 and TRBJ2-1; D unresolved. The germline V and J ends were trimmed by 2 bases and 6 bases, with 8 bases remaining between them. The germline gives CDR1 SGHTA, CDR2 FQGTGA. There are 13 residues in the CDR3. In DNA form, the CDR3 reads TGTGCCAGCAGCTTAGGGCCCGGCAATGAGCAGTTCTTC. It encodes CASSLGPGNEQFF.

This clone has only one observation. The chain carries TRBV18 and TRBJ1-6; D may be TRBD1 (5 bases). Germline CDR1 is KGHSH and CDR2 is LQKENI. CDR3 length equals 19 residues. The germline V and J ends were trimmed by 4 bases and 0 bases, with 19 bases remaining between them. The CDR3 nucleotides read TGTGCCAGCTCACTCTTCAGCAGGGCAACGAGCTCCTATAATTCACCCCTCCACTTT. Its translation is CASSLFSRATSSYNSPLHF.

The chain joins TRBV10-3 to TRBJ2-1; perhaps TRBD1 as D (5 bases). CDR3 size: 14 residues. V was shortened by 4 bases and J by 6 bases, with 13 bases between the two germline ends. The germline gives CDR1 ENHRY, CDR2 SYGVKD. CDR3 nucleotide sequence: TGTGCCATCAGTGGGGGCACATGGCCCAATGAGCAGTTCTTC. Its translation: CAISGGTWPNEQFF.

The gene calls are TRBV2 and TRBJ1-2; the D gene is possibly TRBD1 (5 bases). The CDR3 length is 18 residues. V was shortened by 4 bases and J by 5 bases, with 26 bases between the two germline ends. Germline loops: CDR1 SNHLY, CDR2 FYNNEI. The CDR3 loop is CASSAEGTAGLNPYGYTF. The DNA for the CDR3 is TGTGCCAGCAGTGCGGAGGGGACGGCCGGCCTAAACCCTTATGGCTACACCTTC.

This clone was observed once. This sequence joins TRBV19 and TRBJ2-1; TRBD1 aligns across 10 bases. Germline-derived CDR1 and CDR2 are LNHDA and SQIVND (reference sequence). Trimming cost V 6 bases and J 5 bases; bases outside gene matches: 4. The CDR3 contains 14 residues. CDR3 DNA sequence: TGTGCCAGTAGCCGGGACAGGGGAGACAATGAGCAGTTCTTC. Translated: CASSRDRGDNEQFF.